These T cell receptor beta chains were read from a single sample in a study of blood T cell repertoires in COVID-19. The assay was immunoSEQ multiplex PCR, and TCRdb's table has in-frame clones only and misses some. The sample shows a few hundred thousand clones, around 88% of them seen only once. The specimen sequenced was peripheral blood. These receptors all come from a woman aged 50 to 60 with COVID-19, enrolled during active disease. CDR3s include the opening cysteine and the closing phenylalanine or tryptophan. D genes are given only for firm matches. For some rows the clone size is stated as once, few or many, or as a class when expanded; others skip it.

NA	few	TRBV9	TRBJ1-3	TGTGCCAGCAGCGCGACAGTAGCTGGAAACACCATATATTTT	CASSATVAGNTIYF
NA	NA	TRBV19	TRBJ1-1	TGTGCCAGTACCGACGGACAGTTCAACACTGAAGCTTTCTTT	CASTDGQFNTEAFF
TRBD1	NA	TRBV7-8	TRBJ1-1	TGTGCCAGCAGCCCCTGGGACAGAGCCACTGAAGCTTTCTTT	CASSPWDRATEAFF
TRBD1	NA	TRBV19	TRBJ1-1	TGTGCCAGTAGTGGACAGGCTGACACTGAAGCTTTCTTT	CASSGQADTEAFF
NA	NA	TRBV24-1	TRBJ2-7	TGTGCCACCAGTGATTTTGGCAGGGTTTGCGAGTACTTC	CATSDFGRVCEYF
NA	NA	TRBV9	TRBJ1-1	TGTGCCAGCAGCGTCACAGGGCGGGACACTGAAGCTTTCTTT	CASSVTGRDTEAFF
TRBD1	few	TRBV11-2	TRBJ1-3	TGTGCCAGCAGTCGACAGGGTCTGGATGGAAACACCATATATTTT	CASSRQGLDGNTIYF
NA	few	TRBV10-1	TRBJ2-7	TGCGCCAGCAGTGAGGGGGGGACCGTCACCTACGAGCAGTACTTC	CASSEGGTVTYEQYF
NA	NA	TRBV5-5	TRBJ2-7	TGTGCCAGCAGCTTGGCCCCTATGGGGAGCCACGAGCAGTACTTC	CASSLAPMGSHEQYF
TRBD1	NA	TRBV2	TRBJ1-4	TGTGCCACGGGAAGGGACAGGGCTAATGAAAAACTGTTTTTT	CATGRDRANEKLFF
NA	NA	TRBV29-1	TRBJ1-1	TGCAGCGTTGATGGCACCCAGGGGAGCACTGAAGCTTTCTTT	CSVDGTQGSTEAFF
TRBD1	few	TRBV2	TRBJ1-2	TGTGCCAGCCTCCTGACAGGGACCTTCTATGGCTACACCTTC	CASLLTGTFYGYTF
NA	NA	TRBV6-5	TRBJ1-5	TGTGCCAGCGCAGGGTCGGGCAATCAGCCCCAGCATTTT	CASAGSGNQPQHF
TRBD1	NA	TRBV19	TRBJ2-3	TGTGCCAGTAGTACAATCCCGGGACAGAGAACAGATACGCAGTATTTT	CASSTIPGQRTDTQYF
TRBD2	NA	TRBV5-6	TRBJ2-3	TGTGCCAGCGGTGTGGGAGCGGGGTCAGATACGCAGTATTTT	CASGVGAGSDTQYF
TRBD1	NA	TRBV11-2	TRBJ1-3	TGTGCCAGCAGCCGGGACAGGCGGAGCTCTGGAAACACCATATATTTT	CASSRDRRSSGNTIYF
TRBD2	NA	TRBV6-5	TRBJ2-7	TGTGCCAGCAGAACCCCACTAGCGGGGTCCAACGAGCAGTACTTC	CASRTPLAGSNEQYF
NA	NA	TRBV11-1	TRBJ2-4	TGTGCCAGCAGCTTATCAGTGTCCAAAAACATTCAGTACTTC	CASSLSVSKNIQYF
TRBD1	NA	TRBV2	TRBJ1-5	TGTGCCAGCAGTGTGGAAGGGACAGGGGGCAAACAGCCCCAGCATTTT	CASSVEGTGGKQPQHF
NA	NA	TRBV6-1	TRBJ2-2	TGTGCCAGCAGTGACCTCAGGGGAACAAGGAGATCCGGGGAGCTGTTTTTT	CASSDLRGTRRSGELFF
NA	NA	TRBV7-2	TRBJ1-2	TGTGCCAGCAGCTTAGGGGGGAGGCCAAACTATGGCTACACCTTC	CASSLGGRPNYGYTF
TRBD1	NA	TRBV25-1	TRBJ2-3	TGTGCCAGCAGTGAACCGGGACAGAACACAGATACGCAGTATTTT	CASSEPGQNTDTQYF
NA	once	TRBV7-7	TRBJ1-1	TGTGCCAGCAGCTACGGAGCGAACACTGAAGCTTTCTTT	CASSYGANTEAFF
TRBD2	NA	TRBV30	TRBJ2-1	TGTGCCTGGAGCCGGGGGGGCAGTTTGAATGAGCAGTTCTTC	CAWSRGGSLNEQFF
TRBD1	NA	TRBV2	TRBJ1-4	TGTGCCAGCAGAATTGACGGGACAGGGTTTGAAAAACTGTTTTTT	CASRIDGTGFEKLFF
TRBD1	NA	TRBV18	TRBJ2-1	TGTGCCAGCTCACCGTGGGCAGGGGGCCAGGTTGGGAATGAGCAGTTCTTC	CASSPWAGGQVGNEQFF
TRBD1	NA	TRBV6-6	TRBJ2-2	TGTGCCAGCAGTACCGGGACAGGGAACACCGGGGAGCTGTTTTTT	CASSTGTGNTGELFF
NA	NA	TRBV5-8	TRBJ1-2	TGTGCCAGCAGCTTTGGCAGGAACTATGGCTACACCTTC	CASSFGRNYGYTF
NA	NA	TRBV11-3	TRBJ2-2	TGTGCCAGCAGCCACGGGGACACGGACGGCGGGGAGCTGTTTTTT	CASSHGDTDGGELFF
TRBD1	NA	TRBV6-5	TRBJ1-5	TGTGCCAGCAGCCGGACAGGGGGCAATCAGCCCCAGCATTTT	CASSRTGGNQPQHF
NA	NA	TRBV5-6	TRBJ1-3	TGTGCCAGCAGCGACTTACAGGCCTTCTCTGGAAACACCATATATTTT	CASSDLQAFSGNTIYF
TRBD1	NA	TRBV5-5	TRBJ1-6	TGTGCCAGCAGCCTCGGGACAGGGATAAATTCACCCCTCCACTTT	CASSLGTGINSPLHF
NA	NA	TRBV9	TRBJ1-6	TGTGCCAGCAGCGAATCAGTGAATAATTCACCCCTCCACTTT	CASSESVNNSPLHF